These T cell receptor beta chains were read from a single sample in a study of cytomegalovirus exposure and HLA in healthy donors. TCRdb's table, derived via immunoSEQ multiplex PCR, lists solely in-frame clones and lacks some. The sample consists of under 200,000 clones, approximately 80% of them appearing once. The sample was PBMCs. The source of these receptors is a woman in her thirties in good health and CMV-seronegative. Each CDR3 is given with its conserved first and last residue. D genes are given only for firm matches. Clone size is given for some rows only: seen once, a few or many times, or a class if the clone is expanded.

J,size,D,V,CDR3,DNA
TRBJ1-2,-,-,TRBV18,CASSPAGDYGYTF,TGTGCCAGCTCACCAGCAGGGGACTATGGCTACACCTTC
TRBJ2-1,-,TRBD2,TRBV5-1,CASSLVSGLAIREQFF,TGCGCCAGCAGCTTGGTCTCGGGACTAGCGATTCGAGAGCAGTTCTTC
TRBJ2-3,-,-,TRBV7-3,CASSLTPTYTDTQYF,TGTGCCAGCAGCTTAACGCCGACATACACAGATACGCAGTATTTT
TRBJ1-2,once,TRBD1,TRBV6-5,CASSGQGVIYGYTF,TGTGCCAGCAGCGGACAGGGGGTTATCTATGGCTACACCTTC
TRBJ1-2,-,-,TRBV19,CASSIRFRTGYLVYGYTF,TGTGCCAGTAGTATAAGATTTCGTACAGGGTATCTTGTCTATGGCTACACCTTC
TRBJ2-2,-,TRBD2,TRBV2,CASSEALAGGPNTGELFF,TGTGCCAGCAGTGAAGCCCTAGCGGGAGGCCCGAACACCGGGGAGCTGTTTTTT
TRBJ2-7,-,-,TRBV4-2,CASSRSTNSYEQYF,TGTGCCAGCAGCCGCAGTACTAACTCCTACGAGCAGTACTTC
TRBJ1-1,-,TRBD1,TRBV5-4,CASSYRQGSETEAFF,TGTGCCAGCAGCTACCGACAGGGCTCGGAGACCGAAGCTTTCTTT
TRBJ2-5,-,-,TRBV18,CASSYYQETQYF,TGTGCCAGCTCATATTACCAAGAGACCCAGTACTTC
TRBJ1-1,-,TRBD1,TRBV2,CASTRQGTRSTEAFF,TGTGCCAGCACACGACAGGGCACGAGGAGCACTGAAGCTTTCTTT
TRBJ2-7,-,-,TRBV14,CASSQDRRQTYEQYF,TGTGCCAGCAGCCAAGATAGGAGACAGACCTACGAGCAGTACTTC
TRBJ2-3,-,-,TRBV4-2,CASSQGEQTDTQYF,TGTGCCAGCAGCCAAGGAGAACAGACAGATACGCAGTATTTT
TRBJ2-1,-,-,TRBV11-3,CASSVTSYNEQFF,TGTGCCAGCAGTGTGACATCCTACAATGAGCAGTTCTTC
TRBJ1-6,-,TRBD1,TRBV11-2,CASSLGGGLGQGERALHF,TGTGCCAGCAGCTTAGGCGGAGGTTTGGGACAGGGGGAAAGAGCCCTCCACTTT
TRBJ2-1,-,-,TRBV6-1,CASSGRGSYNEQFF,TGTGCCAGCAGTGGGAGGGGCTCCTACAATGAGCAGTTCTTC
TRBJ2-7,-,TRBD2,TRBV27,CASSPREGYEQYF,TGTGCCAGCAGTCCACGGGAGGGGTACGAGCAGTACTTC
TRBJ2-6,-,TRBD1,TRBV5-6,CASSSLGTVLSGANVLTF,TGTGCCAGCAGCTCGTTGGGGACAGTACTTTCTGGGGCCAACGTCCTGACTTTC
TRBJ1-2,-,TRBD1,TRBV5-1,CASSPRPTGGLGYTF,TGCGCCAGCAGCCCACGACCGACAGGGGGCTTGGGCTACACCTTC
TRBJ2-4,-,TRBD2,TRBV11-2,CASSLVRTSGTHAKNIQYF,TGTGCCAGCAGCTTAGTGAGGACTAGCGGGACCCACGCCAAAAACATTCAGTACTTC
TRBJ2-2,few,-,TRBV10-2,CASSPREDTGELFF,TGCGCCAGCAGTCCAAGGGAGGACACCGGGGAGCTGTTTTTT
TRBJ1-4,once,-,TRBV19,CASTLAAYAELFF,TGTGCCAGTACCCTCGCCGCCTATGCGGAACTGTTTTTT
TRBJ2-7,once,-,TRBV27,CASRSLYRQYF,TGTGCCAGCAGGTCCCTTTATCGGCAGTACTTC
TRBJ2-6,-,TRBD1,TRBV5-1,CASSSVTGGEGAGANVLTF,TGCGCCAGCAGCTCAGTCACAGGGGGTGAGGGGGCTGGGGCCAACGTCCTGACTTTC
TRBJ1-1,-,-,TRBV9,CASSATVGGPAFF,TGTGCCAGCAGCGCCACGGTGGGGGGGCCAGCTTTCTTT
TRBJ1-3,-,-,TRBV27,CASSLSAGGGNTIYF,TGTGCCAGCAGTTTATCGGCAGGTGGTGGAAACACCATATATTTT
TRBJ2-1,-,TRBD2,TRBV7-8,CASRTLRTSGGAINEQFF,TGTGCCAGCAGAACACTTAGGACTAGCGGGGGGGCCATCAATGAGCAGTTCTTC
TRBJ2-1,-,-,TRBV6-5,CASSRDTYNEQFF,TGTGCCAGCAGTCGGGACACCTACAATGAGCAGTTCTTC
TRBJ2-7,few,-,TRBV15,CATSRDRALFEQYF,TGTGCCACCAGCAGAGATAGAGCCCTCTTCGAGCAGTACTTC
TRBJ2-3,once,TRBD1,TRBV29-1,CSVEPPRQGGGHTQYF,TGCAGCGTTGAACCCCCCCGACAGGGGGGAGGCCATACGCAGTATTTT
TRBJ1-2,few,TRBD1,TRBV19,CASSISRGQGAYGGYTF,TGTGCCAGTAGTATTTCTCGGGGACAGGGGGCCTACGGTGGCTACACCTTC
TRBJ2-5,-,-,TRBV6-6,CASSYVQAEQETQYF,TGTGCCAGCAGTTACGTCCAGGCCGAACAAGAGACCCAGTACTTC
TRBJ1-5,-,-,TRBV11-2,CASSLSVYSNQPQHF,TGTGCCAGCAGCCTCAGTGTATATAGCAATCAGCCCCAGCATTTT
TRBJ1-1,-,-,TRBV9,CASSVLPNTEAFF,TGTGCCAGCAGCGTTCTACCGAACACTGAAGCTTTCTTT
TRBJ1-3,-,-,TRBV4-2,CASSQVQGYRNTIYF,TGTGCCAGCAGCCAAGTACAGGGTTACAGAAACACCATATATTTT
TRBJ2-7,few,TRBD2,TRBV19,CASSIEAGVGHEQYF,TGTGCCAGTAGTATAGAGGCGGGAGTGGGCCACGAGCAGTACTTC
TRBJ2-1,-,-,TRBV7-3,CASSFYPDKYNEQFF,TGTGCCAGCAGCTTTTACCCTGACAAATACAATGAGCAGTTCTTC
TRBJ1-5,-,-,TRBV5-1,CASSLVGGSNQPQHF,TGCGCCAGCAGCTTGGTGGGGGGAAGCAATCAGCCCCAGCATTTT
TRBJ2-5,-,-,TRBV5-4,CASSGMGGYQETQYF,TGTGCCAGCAGCGGGATGGGGGGATACCAAGAGACCCAGTACTTC
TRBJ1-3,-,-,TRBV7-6,CASSNLRVSSGNTIYF,TGTGCCAGCAGCAACCTCCGGGTCAGCTCTGGAAACACCATATATTTT
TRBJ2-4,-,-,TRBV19,CASSGSAKNIQYF,TGTGCCAGTAGCGGGTCCGCCAAAAACATTCAGTACTTC
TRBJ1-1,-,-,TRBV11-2,CASSARGGGRGDTEAFF,TGTGCCAGCAGCGCGCGGGGTGGAGGTCGTGGGGACACTGAAGCTTTCTTT
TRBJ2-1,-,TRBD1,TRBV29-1,CSVGDRCEQFF,TGCAGCGTGGGGGACAGGTGTGAGCAGTTCTTC
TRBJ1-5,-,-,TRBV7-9,CASSSVLSPPQHF,TGTGCCAGCAGCTCCGTTCTATCTCCGCCCCAGCATTTT
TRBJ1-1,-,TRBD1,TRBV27,CLQKPGGLDTEAFF,TGTCTCCAAAAACCAGGGGGCTTAGACACTGAAGCTTTCTTT
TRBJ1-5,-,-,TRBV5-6,CASSLGPRGSNQPQHF,TGTGCCAGCAGCTTAGGACCGAGGGGGAGCAATCAGCCCCAGCATTTT
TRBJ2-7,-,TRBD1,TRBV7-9,CASSPGQGAPYEQYF,TGTGCCAGCAGTCCCGGGCAGGGGGCTCCCTACGAGCAGTACTTC